This is a list of T cell receptor beta chains from one sample in a study of post-analysis software for immune sequencing data. From the PCR reads, TCRdb called clonotypes with MiXCR, one entry per CDR3 protein. The profile covers around 700,000 distinct CDR3 sequences, with approximately 60% appearing a single time and around 10% taken by the ten largest. Sequencing was carried out using blood. The receptor set was obtained from a girl aged 2 to 9 with multiple sclerosis. Each CDR3 is given with its conserved first and last residue. The D gene is left open where the match is weak.

TRBD2	TRBV20-1	.	CSARDPRLAGAQETQYF
TRBD1	TRBV7-9	TRBJ1-1	CASSFLQGGPAEAFF
.	TRBV20-1	TRBJ1-2	CSARDVQSYGYTF
.	TRBV27	TRBJ2-3	CASSLLTVPTGVDTQYF
TRBD2	TRBV5-1	TRBJ2-1	CASTSGVIYNEQFF
TRBD2	TRBV29-1	TRBJ2-1	CSVAPTSGGIDEQFF
TRBD1	TRBV12-3/TRBV12-4	.	CASRSGQGFYEQYF
.	TRBV7-9	TRBJ1-1	CASSMPTRNTEAFF
.	TRBV29-1	TRBJ2-7	CSVSGPSSYEQYF
TRBD1	TRBV20-1	TRBJ2-1	CSARGRFRQGTYNEQFF
.	TRBV20-1	TRBJ1-2	CSADRGPLVGYTF
TRBD2	TRBV4-1	TRBJ2-1	CASRPTSGSTDNEQFF
.	TRBV13	TRBJ2-7	CASSLGQEYYEQYF
.	TRBV29-1	TRBJ1-1	CSVGAGTEAFF
TRBD2	TRBV27	TRBJ2-5	CASSAGGRAQETQYF
.	TRBV27	TRBJ1-5	CASSSQGYQPQHF
.	TRBV20-1	TRBJ2-1	CSARRAHSYNEQFF
.	TRBV29-1	TRBJ1-4	CSGRRVPKGGKLFF
TRBD2	TRBV20-1	TRBJ2-5	CSAGSGGDKTQYF
TRBD1	TRBV12-3/TRBV12-4	TRBJ1-5	CASSQDRGPRPQPQHF
TRBD2	TRBV13	TRBJ2-1	CASSSAGTSNEQFF
.	TRBV6-1	TRBJ2-5	CAVLNRERGETQYF
TRBD2	TRBV7-2	TRBJ2-3	CASSGLAGAQYF
TRBD2	TRBV12-3/TRBV12-4	TRBJ2-3	CASSLATSGGSSNTQYF
.	TRBV20-1	TRBJ2-5	CSATEGGPKETQYF
.	TRBV5-1	TRBJ2-1	CASSLALADNEQFF
.	TRBV7-9	TRBJ2-1	CASSKSGTILYNEQFF
.	TRBV7-2	.	CASSLDPGSEQYF
TRBD1	TRBV5-6	TRBJ2-7	CASSLVDRASYEQYF
.	TRBV7-9	TRBJ2-3	CASSSDLEQHTQYF
.	TRBV5-1	TRBJ2-3	CASSGPRGGTQYF
TRBD2	TRBV9	TRBJ2-3	CASSVGDSGKLTDTQYF
TRBD1	TRBV5-5	TRBJ1-6	CASSLGQGKNSPLHF
.	TRBV29-1	TRBJ2-5	CSVDRSLETQYF
.	TRBV29-1	TRBJ2-1	CSVEAPPSYNEQFF
.	TRBV15	TRBJ2-1	CATSRDHGTTRGNEQFF
TRBD2	TRBV4-1	TRBJ2-1	CASSQDGEWIAGEGEQFF
.	TRBV6-1	TRBJ1-2	CASSALTGANYGYTF
.	TRBV12-3/TRBV12-4	TRBJ2-7	CASTNSGVGYEQYF
TRBD2	TRBV5-1	TRBJ2-7	CASSKGAGEFNEQYF
TRBD1	TRBV19	TRBJ2-1	CASSITGQLYNEQFF
TRBD1	TRBV12-3/TRBV12-4	TRBJ2-4	CASSLFRQGWPKNIQYF
.	TRBV3-1	TRBJ2-3	CASSQVPGPLGRTDTQYF
.	TRBV9	TRBJ1-1	CASSVPGRHTEAFF
.	TRBV19	TRBJ2-5	CASSMTQETQYF
TRBD2	TRBV7-3	TRBJ2-1	CASSTSGTSGRGEQFF
TRBD2	TRBV29-1	TRBJ2-1	CSVEEASGSHNEQFF
.	TRBV29-1	.	CSVGSDRAYEQYF
.	TRBV15	TRBJ1-1	CATRSQGKTEAFF
TRBD1	TRBV6-2/TRBV6-3	TRBJ1-1	CASSVDRAILYMNTEAFF
.	TRBV24-1	TRBJ1-1	CATSDQDTEAFF
.	TRBV29-1	TRBJ2-1	CSGSGNYNEQFF
.	TRBV24-1	TRBJ2-1	CATSDSGVTYNEQFF